This T cell receptor (beta chain) was recorded in a study of Graves' ophthalmopathy and Graves' hyperthyroidism. Moderate-to-severe activity, CAS at least 3, NOSPECS at least 4 and duration under 3 months characterized donors with ophthalmopathy. Uncontrolled infections, other autoimmune diseases, pregnancy or lactation barred patients from enrollment. Amplification targeted the TCR beta CDR3 regions, with RNA transcripts as the source material. The workflow started with a first-round RT-PCR run with HTBI primers and then moved on to a second-round multiplex PCR. TCRdb re-derived calls from the multiplex PCR reads in MiXCR, one entry per CDR3 protein. The sample carries around 600,000 distinct CDR3 sequences, about 38% recorded once. In its sample, this clonotype was seen a few times. Its target is not known. The CDR3 covers 14 residues. Germline-derived CDR1 and CDR2 are ENHRY and SYGVKD. J lost 1 base, V lost 10 bases, and 9 bases had no gene match.

Whole-study results and caveats: Blood also held most thyroid clonotypes expanded above 0.001 frequency. As the model predicted ophthalmopathy progression, it achieved a sensitivity of 70% to 71% and a specificity of roughly 73%.

The sample comprised peripheral blood. The chain uses TRBV10-3 and TRBJ2-5; 7 nucleotides align to TRBD1. The clonotype comes from an adult man with Graves' ophthalmopathy. CDR3 DNA: TGTGCCAGCAGGGCAGGGGGTTCCCAAGAGACCCAGTACTTC. This translates into CASRAGGSQETQYF.